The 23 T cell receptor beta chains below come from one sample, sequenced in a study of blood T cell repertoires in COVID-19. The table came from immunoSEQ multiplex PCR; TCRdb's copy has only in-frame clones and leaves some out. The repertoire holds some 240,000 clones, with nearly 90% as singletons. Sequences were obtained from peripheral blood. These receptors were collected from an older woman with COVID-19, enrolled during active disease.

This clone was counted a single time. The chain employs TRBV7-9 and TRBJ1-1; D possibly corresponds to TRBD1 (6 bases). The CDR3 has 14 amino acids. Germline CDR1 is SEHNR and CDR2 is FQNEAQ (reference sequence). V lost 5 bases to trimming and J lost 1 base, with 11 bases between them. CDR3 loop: CASSRGAANTEAFF. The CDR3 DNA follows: TGTGCCAGCAGCCGGGGGGCGGCGAACACTGAAGCTTTCTTT.

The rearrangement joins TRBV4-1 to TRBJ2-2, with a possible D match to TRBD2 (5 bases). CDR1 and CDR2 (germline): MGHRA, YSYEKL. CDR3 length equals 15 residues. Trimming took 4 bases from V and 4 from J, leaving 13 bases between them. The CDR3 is CASSRVREVTGELFF. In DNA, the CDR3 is TGCGCCAGCAGCCGCGTCCGGGAAGTCACCGGGGAGCTGTTTTTT.

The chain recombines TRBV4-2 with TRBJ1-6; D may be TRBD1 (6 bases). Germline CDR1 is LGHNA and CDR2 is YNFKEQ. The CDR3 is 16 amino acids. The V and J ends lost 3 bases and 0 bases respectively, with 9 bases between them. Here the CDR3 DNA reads TGTGCCAGCAGCCAGGAAGGGGGCTCCTATAATTCACCCCTCCACTTT. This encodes CASSQEGGSYNSPLHF.

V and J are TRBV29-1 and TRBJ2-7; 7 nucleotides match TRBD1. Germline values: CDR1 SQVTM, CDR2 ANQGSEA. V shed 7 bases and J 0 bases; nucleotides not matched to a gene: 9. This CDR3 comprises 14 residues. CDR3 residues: CSARVSGGSYEQYF. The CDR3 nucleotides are TGCAGCGCCCGGGTGTCAGGGGGCTCCTACGAGCAGTACTTC.

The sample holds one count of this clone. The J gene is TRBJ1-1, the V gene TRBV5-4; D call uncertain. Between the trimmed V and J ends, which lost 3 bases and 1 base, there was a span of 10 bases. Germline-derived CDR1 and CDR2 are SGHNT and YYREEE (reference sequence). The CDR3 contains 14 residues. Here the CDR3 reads CASSYGAENTEAFF. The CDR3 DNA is TGTGCCAGCAGCTACGGAGCGGAGAACACTGAAGCTTTCTTT. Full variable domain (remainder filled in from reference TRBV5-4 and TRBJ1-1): ETGVTQSPTHLIKTRGQQVTLRCSSQSGHNTVSWYQQALGQGPQFIFQYYREEENGRGNFPPRFSGLQFPNYSSELNVNALELDDSALYLCASSYGAENTEAFFGQGTRLTVV.

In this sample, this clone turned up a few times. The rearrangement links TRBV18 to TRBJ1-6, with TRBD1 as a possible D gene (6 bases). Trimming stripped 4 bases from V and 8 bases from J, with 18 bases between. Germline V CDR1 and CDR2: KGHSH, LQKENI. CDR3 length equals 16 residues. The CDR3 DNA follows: TGTGCCAGCTCACAACGGACAGCCGTGAGGGATTCACCCCTCCACTTT. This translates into CASSQRTAVRDSPLHF.

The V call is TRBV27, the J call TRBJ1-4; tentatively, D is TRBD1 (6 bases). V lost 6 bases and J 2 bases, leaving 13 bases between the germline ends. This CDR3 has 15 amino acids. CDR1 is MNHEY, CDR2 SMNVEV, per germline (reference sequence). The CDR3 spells CASRGNRVTNEKLFF. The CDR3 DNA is TGTGCCAGCAGAGGAAACAGGGTGACTAATGAAAAACTGTTTTTT.

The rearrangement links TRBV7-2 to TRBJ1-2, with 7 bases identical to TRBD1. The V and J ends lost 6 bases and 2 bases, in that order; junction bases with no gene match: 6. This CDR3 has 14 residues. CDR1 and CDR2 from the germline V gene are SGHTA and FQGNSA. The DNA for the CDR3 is TGTGCCAGCAGTAAGGACAGGTTGAACTATGGCTACACCTTC. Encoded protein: CASSKDRLNYGYTF.

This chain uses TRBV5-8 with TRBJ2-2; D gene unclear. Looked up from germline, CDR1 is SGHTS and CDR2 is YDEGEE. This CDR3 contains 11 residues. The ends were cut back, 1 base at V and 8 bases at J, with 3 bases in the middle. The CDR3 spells CASSLSGELFF. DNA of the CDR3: TGTGCCAGCAGCTTGTCAGGGGAGCTGTTTTTT.

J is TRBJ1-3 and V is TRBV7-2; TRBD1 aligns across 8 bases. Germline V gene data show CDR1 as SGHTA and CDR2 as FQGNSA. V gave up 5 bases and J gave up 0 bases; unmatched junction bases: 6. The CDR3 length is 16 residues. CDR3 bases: TGTGCCAGCAGCGCTTCAGGGGGCCGCTCTGGAAACACCATATATTTT. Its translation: CASSASGGRSGNTIYF.

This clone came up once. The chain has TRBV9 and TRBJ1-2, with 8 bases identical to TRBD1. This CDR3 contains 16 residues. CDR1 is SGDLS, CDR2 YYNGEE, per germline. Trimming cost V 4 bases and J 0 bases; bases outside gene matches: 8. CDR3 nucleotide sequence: TGTGCCAGCAGCCCGGGACAGGATCTTTCTAACTATGGCTACACCTTC. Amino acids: CASSPGQDLSNYGYTF.

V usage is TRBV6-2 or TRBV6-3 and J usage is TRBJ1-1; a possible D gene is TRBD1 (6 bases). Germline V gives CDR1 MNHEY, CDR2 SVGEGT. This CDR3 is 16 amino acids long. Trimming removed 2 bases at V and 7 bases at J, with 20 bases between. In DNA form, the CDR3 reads TGTGCCAGCAGTTACGCCCTTCCCGGGACACTATATGAAGCTTTCTTT. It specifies CASSYALPGTLYEAFF.

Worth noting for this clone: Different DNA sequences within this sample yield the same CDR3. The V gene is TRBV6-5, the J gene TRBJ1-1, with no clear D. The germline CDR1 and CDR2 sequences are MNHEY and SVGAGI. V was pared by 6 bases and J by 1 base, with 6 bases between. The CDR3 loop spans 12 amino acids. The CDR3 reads CASRRGNTEAFF. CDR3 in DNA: TGTGCCAGCAGGCGGGGGAACACTGAAGCTTTCTTT.

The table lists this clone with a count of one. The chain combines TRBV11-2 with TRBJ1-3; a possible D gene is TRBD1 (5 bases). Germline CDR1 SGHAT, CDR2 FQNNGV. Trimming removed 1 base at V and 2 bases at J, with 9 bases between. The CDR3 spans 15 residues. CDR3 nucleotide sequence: TGTGCCAGCAGCTTAGGAGAAGGGGCTGGAAACACCATATATTTT. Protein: CASSLGEGAGNTIYF.

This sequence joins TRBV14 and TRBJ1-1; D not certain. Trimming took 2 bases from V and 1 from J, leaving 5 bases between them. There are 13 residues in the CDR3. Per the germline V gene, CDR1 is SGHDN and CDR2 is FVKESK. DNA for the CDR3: TGTGCCAGCAGCCAATTGGCGAACACTGAAGCTTTCTTT. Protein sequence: CASSQLANTEAFF.

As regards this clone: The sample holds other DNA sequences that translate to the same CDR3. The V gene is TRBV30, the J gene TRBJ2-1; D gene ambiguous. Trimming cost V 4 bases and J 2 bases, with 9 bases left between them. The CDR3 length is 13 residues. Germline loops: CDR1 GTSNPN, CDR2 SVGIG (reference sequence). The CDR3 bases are TGTGCCTGGATAGGTGGGCCCTACAATGAGCAGTTCTTC. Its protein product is CAWIGGPYNEQFF.

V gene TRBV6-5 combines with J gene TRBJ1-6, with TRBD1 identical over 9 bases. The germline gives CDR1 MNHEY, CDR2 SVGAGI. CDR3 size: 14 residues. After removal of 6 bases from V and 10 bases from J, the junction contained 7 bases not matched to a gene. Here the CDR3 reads CASSYGTGNSPLHF. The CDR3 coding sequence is TGTGCCAGCAGCTACGGGACAGGGAACTCACCCCTCCACTTT.

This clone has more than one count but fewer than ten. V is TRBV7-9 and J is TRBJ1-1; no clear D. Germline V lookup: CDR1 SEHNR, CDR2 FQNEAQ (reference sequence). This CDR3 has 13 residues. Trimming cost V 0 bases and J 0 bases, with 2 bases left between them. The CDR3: CASSLAMNTEAFF. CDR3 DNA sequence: TGTGCCAGCAGCTTAGCCATGAACACTGAAGCTTTCTTT.

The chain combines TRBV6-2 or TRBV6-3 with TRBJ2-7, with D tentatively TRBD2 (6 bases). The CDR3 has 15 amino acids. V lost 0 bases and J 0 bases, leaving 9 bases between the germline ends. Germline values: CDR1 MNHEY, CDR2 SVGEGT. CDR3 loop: CASSYSSGGSYEQYF. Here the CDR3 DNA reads TGTGCCAGCAGTTACTCTTCCGGGGGCTCCTACGAGCAGTACTTC.

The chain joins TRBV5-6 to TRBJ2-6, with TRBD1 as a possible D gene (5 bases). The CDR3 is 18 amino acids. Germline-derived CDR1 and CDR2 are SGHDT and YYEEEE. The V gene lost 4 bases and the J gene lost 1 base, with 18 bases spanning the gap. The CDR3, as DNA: TGTGCCAGCAGCGCACCGCCGAATAGGGGATCTGGGGCCAACGTCCTGACTTTC. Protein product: CASSAPPNRGSGANVLTF.

In DNA, the CDR3 is TGTGCCAGCACCAAACTGACAGGGCCCACTCAGCCCCAGCATTTT. Translation: CASTKLTGPTQPQHF. The chain combines TRBV5-6 with TRBJ1-5; TRBD1 matches at 7 bases. The germline CDR1 and CDR2 sequences are SGHDT and YYEEEE. With 6 bases clipped from V and 6 bases from J, the junction kept 12 bases outside the gene matches. The CDR3 is 15 amino acids.

The CDR3 sequence is CASSLEVGNYGYTF. Here the CDR3 DNA reads TGCGCCAGCAGCTTGGAAGTGGGCAACTATGGCTACACCTTC. The V call is TRBV5-1, the J call TRBJ1-2; unclear D gene. Deletions cut 0 bases from V and 2 bases from J, with 8 bases between. The CDR3 consists of 14 residues. CDR1 and CDR2 from the germline V gene are SGHRS and YFSETQ.

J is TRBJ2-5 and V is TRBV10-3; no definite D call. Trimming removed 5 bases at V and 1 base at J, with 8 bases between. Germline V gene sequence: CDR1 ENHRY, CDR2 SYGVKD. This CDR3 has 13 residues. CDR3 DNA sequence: TGTGCCATCAGTTTTGCGCGCCAAGAGACCCAGTACTTC. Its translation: CAISFARQETQYF.